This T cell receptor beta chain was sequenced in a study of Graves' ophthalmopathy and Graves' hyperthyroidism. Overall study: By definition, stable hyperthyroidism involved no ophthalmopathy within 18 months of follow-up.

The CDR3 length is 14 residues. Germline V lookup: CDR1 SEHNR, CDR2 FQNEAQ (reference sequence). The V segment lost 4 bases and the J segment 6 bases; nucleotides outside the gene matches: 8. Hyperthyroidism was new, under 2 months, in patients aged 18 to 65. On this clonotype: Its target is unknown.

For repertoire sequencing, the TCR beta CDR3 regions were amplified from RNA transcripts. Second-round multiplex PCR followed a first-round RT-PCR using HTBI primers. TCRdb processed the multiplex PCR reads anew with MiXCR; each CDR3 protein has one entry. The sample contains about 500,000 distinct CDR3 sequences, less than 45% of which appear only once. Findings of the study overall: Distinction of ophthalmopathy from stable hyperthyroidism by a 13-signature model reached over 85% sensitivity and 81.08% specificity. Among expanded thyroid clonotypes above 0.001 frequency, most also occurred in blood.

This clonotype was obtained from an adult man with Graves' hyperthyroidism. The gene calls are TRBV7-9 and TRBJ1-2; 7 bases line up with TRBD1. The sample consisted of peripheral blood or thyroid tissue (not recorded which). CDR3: CASSSSTGEHGYTF. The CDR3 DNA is TGTGCCAGCAGCTCGTCAACAGGGGAGCATGGCTACACCTTC.